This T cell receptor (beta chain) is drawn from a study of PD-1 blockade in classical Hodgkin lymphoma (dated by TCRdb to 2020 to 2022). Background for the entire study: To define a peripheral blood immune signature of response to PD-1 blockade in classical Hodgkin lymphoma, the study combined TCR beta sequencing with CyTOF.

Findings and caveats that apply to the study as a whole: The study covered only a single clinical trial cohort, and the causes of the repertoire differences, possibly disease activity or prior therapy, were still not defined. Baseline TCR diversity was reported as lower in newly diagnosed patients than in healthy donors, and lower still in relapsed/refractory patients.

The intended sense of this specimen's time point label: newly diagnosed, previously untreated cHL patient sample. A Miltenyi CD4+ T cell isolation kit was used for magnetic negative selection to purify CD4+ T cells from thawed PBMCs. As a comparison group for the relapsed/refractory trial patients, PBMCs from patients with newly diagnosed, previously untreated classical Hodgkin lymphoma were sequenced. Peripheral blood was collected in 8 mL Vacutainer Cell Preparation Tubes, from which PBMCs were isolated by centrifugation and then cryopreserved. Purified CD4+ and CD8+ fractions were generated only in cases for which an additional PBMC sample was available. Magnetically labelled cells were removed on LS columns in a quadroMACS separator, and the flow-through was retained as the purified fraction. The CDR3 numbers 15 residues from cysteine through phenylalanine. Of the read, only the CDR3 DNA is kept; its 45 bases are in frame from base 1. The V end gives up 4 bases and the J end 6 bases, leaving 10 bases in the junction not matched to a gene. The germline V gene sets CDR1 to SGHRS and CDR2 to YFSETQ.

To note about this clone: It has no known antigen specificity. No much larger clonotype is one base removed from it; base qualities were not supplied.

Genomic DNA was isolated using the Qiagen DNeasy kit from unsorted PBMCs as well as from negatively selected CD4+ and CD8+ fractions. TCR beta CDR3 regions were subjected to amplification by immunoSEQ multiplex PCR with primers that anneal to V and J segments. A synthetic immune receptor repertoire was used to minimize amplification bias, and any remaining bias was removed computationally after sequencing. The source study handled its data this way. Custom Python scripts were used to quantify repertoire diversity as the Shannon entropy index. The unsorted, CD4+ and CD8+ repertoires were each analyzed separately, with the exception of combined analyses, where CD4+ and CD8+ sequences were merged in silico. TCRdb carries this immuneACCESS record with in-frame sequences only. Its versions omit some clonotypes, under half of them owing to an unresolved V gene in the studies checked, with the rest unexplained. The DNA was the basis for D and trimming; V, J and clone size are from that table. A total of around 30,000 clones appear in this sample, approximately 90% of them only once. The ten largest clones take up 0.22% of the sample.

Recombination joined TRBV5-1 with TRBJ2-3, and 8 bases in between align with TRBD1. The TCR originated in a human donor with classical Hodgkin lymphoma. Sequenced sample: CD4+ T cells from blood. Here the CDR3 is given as CASSNGQGLYDTQYF. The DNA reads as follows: TGCGCCAGCAGCAACGGACAGGGTCTGTATGATACGCAGTATTTT.